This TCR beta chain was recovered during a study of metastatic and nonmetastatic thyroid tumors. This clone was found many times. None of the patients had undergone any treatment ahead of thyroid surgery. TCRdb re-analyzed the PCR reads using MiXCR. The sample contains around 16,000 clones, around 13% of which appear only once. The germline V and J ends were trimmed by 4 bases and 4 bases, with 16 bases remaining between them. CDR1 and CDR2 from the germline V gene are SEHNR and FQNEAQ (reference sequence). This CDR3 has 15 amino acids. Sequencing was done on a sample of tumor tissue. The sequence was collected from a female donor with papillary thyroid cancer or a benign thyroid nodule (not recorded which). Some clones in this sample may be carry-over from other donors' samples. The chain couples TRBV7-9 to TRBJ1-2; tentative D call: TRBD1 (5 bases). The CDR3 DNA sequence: TGTGCCAGCAGCTCCAGTCGGGGCGAGGGCTATGGCTACACCTTC. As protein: CASSSSRGEGYGYTF.